A single sample gave rise to the 10 T cell receptor beta chains below, sequenced in a study of blood T cell repertoires in COVID-19. TCRdb's table, derived via immunoSEQ multiplex PCR, lists solely in-frame clones and lacks some. Among about 110,000 clones listed, over 70% were seen once. Material for sequencing was peripheral blood. These receptors were obtained from a human donor with acute or convalescent COVID-19. The donor label of this sample is uncertain.

The V and J genes are TRBV6-5 and TRBJ1-4, with 9 nucleotides matching TRBD1. Trimming cost V 2 bases and J 7 bases; bases outside gene matches: 5. This CDR3 is built from 15 residues. Germline CDR1 MNHEY, CDR2 SVGAGI. The CDR3 sequence: CASSYLRTGVEKLFF. The CDR3 DNA reads as TGTGCCAGCAGTTACCTTCGGACAGGGGTTGAAAAACTGTTTTTT.

CDR3 sequence reads: CASSSRDRGDNEQFF. The CDR3 DNA is TGTGCCAGCAGCTCCCGGGACAGGGGAGACAATGAGCAGTTCTTC. This chain connects TRBV11-2 to TRBJ2-1; TRBD1 matches 10 bases. CDR3 size: 15 residues. Trimming took 4 bases from V and 5 from J; bases not matched to a gene: 5. The V gene's germline CDR1 is SGHAT and CDR2 FQNNGV.

This sequence joins TRBV15 and TRBJ1-6; 7 bases are a match to TRBD1. Germline V gene sequence: CDR1 LNHNV, CDR2 YYDKDF (reference sequence). The length of the CDR3 is 17 residues. Trimming at V came to 1 base and at J to 10 bases, leaving 13 bases not matched to a gene. The CDR3, as DNA: TGTGCCACCAGCAGAGGCCCCGCTAAGGGGGCCCAGTCACCCCTCCACTTT. Its protein product is CATSRGPAKGAQSPLHF. The full variable domain, rest sourced from reference TRBV15 and TRBJ1-6, is DAMVIQNPRYQVTQFGKPVTLSCSQTLNHNVMYWYQQKSSQAPKLLFHYYDKDFNNEADTPDNFQSRRPNTSFCFLDIRSPGLGDTAMYLCATSRGPAKGAQSPLHFGNGTRLTVT.

This chain connects TRBV30 to TRBJ1-6; D ambiguous. This CDR3 has 13 residues. With 4 bases removed from V and 7 bases from J, the gap between germline ends came to 11 bases. The germline gives CDR1 GTSNPN, CDR2 SVGIG (reference sequence). The CDR3 DNA follows: TGTGCCTGGATGGGTGGGCTGAATTCACCCCTCCACTTT. As protein: CAWMGGLNSPLHF.

As regards this clone: This sample includes further DNA sequences coding for the same CDR3. The J gene is TRBJ1-1, the V gene TRBV15, with D unresolved. Germline V gives CDR1 LNHNV, CDR2 YYDKDF (reference sequence). Trimming cost V 0 bases and J 2 bases, with 4 bases left between them. The CDR3 sequence is 13 residues long. The CDR3 sequence is CATSRDRNTEAFF. The DNA for the CDR3 is TGTGCCACCAGCAGAGACAGAAACACTGAAGCTTTCTTT. The variable domain in full, with the rest retrieved from reference TRBV15 and TRBJ1-1, is DAMVIQNPRYQVTQFGKPVTLSCSQTLNHNVMYWYQQKSSQAPKLLFHYYDKDFNNEADTPDNFQSRRPNTSFCFLDIRSPGLGDTAMYLCATSRDRNTEAFFGQGTRLTVV.

In the case of this clone: This specimen includes other DNA sequences encoding the same CDR3. The chain couples TRBV20-1 to TRBJ1-2, with 7 bases matching TRBD1. The length of the CDR3 is 13 residues. CDR1 is DFQATT and CDR2 is SNEGSKA in the germline V gene (reference sequence). Unmatched junction bases numbered 2, after V lost 3 bases and J lost 1 base. The CDR3 coding sequence is TGCAGTGCTAGTTCAGGGGGTAACTATGGCTACACCTTC. Amino acids: CSASSGGNYGYTF.

V gene TRBV4-1 combines with J gene TRBJ1-2; TRBD1 aligns across 9 bases. The germline gives CDR1 MGHRA, CDR2 YSYEKL. This CDR3 has 13 amino acids. With V trimmed by 4 bases and J by 6 bases, 3 bases remained unmatched. CDR3 loop: CASSRWTGDGYTF. CDR3 sequence (DNA): TGCGCCAGCAGCCGCTGGACAGGGGATGGCTACACCTTC.

In this sample, this clone turned up once. The chain carries TRBV18 and TRBJ1-1; D remains ambiguous. Trimming shortened V by 3 bases and J by 4 bases, and 12 bases separated the two germline ends. The CDR3 is made up of 14 amino acids. Germline CDR1 reads KGHSH; CDR2 reads LQKENI. CDR3 sequence: CASSPRGKSTEAFF. CDR3 DNA sequence: TGTGCCAGCTCACCCCGAGGGAAAAGCACTGAAGCTTTCTTT.

This chain links TRBV27 with TRBJ2-3, with 7 bases aligning to TRBD2. The CDR3 is made up of 20 amino acids. J was trimmed by 0 bases and V by 6 bases; bases with no gene match: 21. The germline gives CDR1 MNHEY, CDR2 SMNVEV (reference sequence). As DNA, the CDR3 is TGTGCCAGCAGATATATGGGGAGGGGCCTCCTAGCGGCTAGCACAGATACGCAGTATTTT. Its protein is CASRYMGRGLLAASTDTQYF.

This chain links TRBV28 with TRBJ1-6; no reliable D call. Germline V gene data show CDR1 as MDHEN and CDR2 as SYDVKM. Trimming took off 5 bases at V and 10 bases at J, with 18 bases between the two ends. The CDR3 runs 15 residues. DNA for the CDR3: TGTGCCAGCAGTCTCTGGACGGGCTCGGGATCACCCCTCCACTTT. This codes for CASSLWTGSGSPLHF.